The clone carrying this TCR beta chain has only a few counts. No antigen is known for it. Naive, central memory, regulatory and stem cell-like memory cells within the CD4+ compartment were sorted using CD45RO/CCR7/CD25/CD127/CD95/CD27. This sample is drawn from a study of beta chain features in type 1 diabetes. General study findings and limits: VDJ junctions sequenced from type 1 diabetes patients showed fewer insertions and more deletions. The study found moderately but significantly shorter TCRB CDR3s in all four CD4+ subsets of Type 1 diabetes patients.

All of the isolated RNA was reverse transcribed, so expressed TCRB transcripts were sequenced. Clones were sequenced by immunoSEQ multiplex PCR, and TCRdb holds only the in-frame ones, with some missing. The sample shows 300,000 to 400,000 clones, about a tenth of them seen only once. What was sequenced was central memory CD4+ T cells from blood. This TCR was recovered from a young man with type 1 diabetes.

CDR3 residues: CASSRGQGRTGELFF. DNA of the CDR3: TGTGCCAGCAGCCGGGGACAGGGGCGCACCGGGGAGCTGTTTTTT. The chain couples TRBV27 to TRBJ2-2, with TRBD1 matching 10 bases. The CDR3 loop spans 15 amino acids. Trimming cost V 6 bases and J 4 bases; bases outside gene matches: 5. Germline loops: CDR1 MNHEY, CDR2 SMNVEV (reference sequence).